The source of this TCR beta chain is a study of cytomegalovirus exposure and HLA in healthy donors. General observations from the study: In all likelihood, a cluster of highly shared sequence variants was a sequencing artifact. CMV serostatus was the sole immune exposure information available.

Germline CDR1 is SGHRS and CDR2 is YFSETQ. J was trimmed by 10 bases and V by 0 bases; bases with no gene match: 8. The CDR3 covers 16 residues. Of note for this clone: Its specificity is not known.

PCR primers comprised 60 Vbeta and 13 Jbeta primers. The assay was immunoSEQ multiplex PCR, and TCRdb's table has in-frame clones only and misses some. The repertoire has fewer than 200,000 clones, about 71% of them found once; the top ten carry over 1.2%. The material sequenced was PBMCs. This clonotype was sampled from a middle-aged man in good health and CMV-seronegative. This chain joins TRBV5-1 and TRBJ2-1; TRBD1 agrees at 12 bases. The CDR3 is CASSLEGQGARREQFF. CDR3 DNA: TGCGCCAGCAGCTTGGAGGGACAGGGGGCGAGACGGGAGCAGTTCTTC.